This T cell receptor (beta chain) was profiled in a study of OX40 agonist ivuxolimab in advanced cancers. Generated by immunoSEQ multiplex PCR, the TCRdb table keeps only in-frame clones and is missing some. Of over 85,000 clones listed, less than 90% are singletons. Trimming left V 6 bases short and J 1 base short, with 7 bases between. The CDR3 has 14 amino acids. The V gene's germline CDR1 is MRHNA and CDR2 SNTAGT. V is TRBV6-4 and J is TRBJ2-6; D not resolved. Specimen: CD4+ or CD8+ T cells sorted from blood, collected in a trial of the OX40 agonist ivuxolimab. The source is an adult with an advanced solid tumor such as melanoma, head and neck, liver or kidney cancer. CDR3 DNA: TGTGCCAGCAGAACAGATTCTGGGGCCAACGTCCTGACTTTC. Protein sequence: CASRTDSGANVLTF.